This TCR beta chain was obtained from a study of cytomegalovirus exposure and HLA in healthy donors. Notes on the study in general: Sequencing probably produced one cluster of sequence variants that were highly shared. Accurate predictions that matched the HLA-A and HLA-B alleles of most subjects were reportedly made from TCR beta sequences. Previous analysis showed most TCR beta V segments were productive about 90% or about 30% of the time.

The PCR employed 60 Vbeta primers together with 13 Jbeta primers. Assay: immunoSEQ multiplex PCR; the TCRdb copy retains only in-frame clones and omits some. The sample contains about 190,000 clones, around 80% of which appear only once. The V gene lost 3 bases and the J gene lost 2 bases, with 14 bases spanning the gap. The CDR3 covers 15 residues. Germline V CDR1 and CDR2: GTSNPN, SVGIG (reference sequence). In the case of this clone: Its specificity is unknown.

In nominal health when sampled, donors likely had unrecorded immune exposures nonetheless. The source of this sequence is a man in his late teens or twenties in good health and CMV-seronegative. Sequenced input: PBMCs. The chain has TRBV30 and TRBJ2-1, with a possible D match to TRBD1 (6 bases). The CDR3 reads CAWRKPGQAYNEQFF. The CDR3 region has the DNA TGTGCCTGGAGAAAGCCGGGACAAGCCTACAATGAGCAGTTCTTC. The complete variable domain, with remaining parts taken from reference TRBV30 and TRBJ2-1, reads SQTIHQWPATLVQPVGSPLSLECTVEGTSNPNLYWYRQAAGRGLQLLFYSVGIGQISSEVPQNLSASRPQDRQFILSSKKLLLSDSGFYLCAWRKPGQAYNEQFFGPGTRLTVL.